This TCR beta chain was sequenced during a study of CD8+CD57+ T cells in acquired aplastic anemia. Germline CDR1 SQVTM, CDR2 ANQGSEA. Trimming shortened V by 6 bases and J by 2 bases, and 16 bases separated the two germline ends. The CDR3 contains 15 residues. Profiles of TCR beta VDJ and CDR3 were generated from a genomic DNA template. MiXCR, run by TCRdb on the reads, gives a single entry per CDR3 protein. The sample includes roughly 160,000 distinct CDR3 sequences, 50% to 75% of them seen just once. Sequencing was performed on sorted CD4+, CD8+, or CD8+CD57+ T cells (not recorded which) from PBMCs. The chain combines TRBV29-1 with TRBJ2-2; the D gene is possibly TRBD2 (6 bases). This TCR derives from a human donor in good health. The DNA for the CDR3 is TGCAGCGTGCGGACCGGGACTCCTAACACCGGGGAGCTGTTTTTT. Translating it yields CSVRTGTPNTGELFF.